One and the same sample provided the 17 T cell receptor beta chains below, sequenced in a study of cytomegalovirus exposure and HLA in healthy donors. The PCR made use of 60 Vbeta and 13 Jbeta primers. Profiled with immunoSEQ multiplex PCR; TCRdb holds only in-frame clones, not every one. The sample consists of 150,000 to 200,000 clones, around three quarters of them appearing once. The sequenced sample was PBMCs. Source of these receptors: a woman in her 50s in good health and CMV-seronegative.

The chain carries TRBV20-1 and TRBJ2-1; D not certain. V was clipped by 5 bases and J by 5 bases, with 7 bases between them. Germline CDR1 and CDR2: DFQATT and SNEGSKA (reference sequence). CDR3 length equals 11 residues. The CDR3 nucleotides are TGCAGTGCTGACACGAACAATGAGCAGTTCTTC. Translation gives CSADTNNEQFF.

Details on this clone: Other DNA sequences within the sample encode an identical CDR3. The chain carries TRBV7-9 and TRBJ1-6; D remains ambiguous. Germline V gives CDR1 SEHNR, CDR2 FQNEAQ (reference sequence). The CDR3 spans 14 residues. The V gene lost 3 bases and the J gene lost 10 bases, with 13 bases spanning the gap. CDR3 loop: CASSLGNAGSPLHF. CDR3 bases: TGTGCCAGCAGCTTGGGTAACGCGGGGTCACCCCTCCACTTT.

This clone was observed once. This chain uses TRBV20-1 with TRBJ1-4; D is perhaps TRBD1 (5 bases). In germline, CDR1 is DFQATT, CDR2 SNEGSKA (reference sequence). CDR3 length equals 11 residues. V dropped 6 bases and J dropped 8 bases, with 10 bases sitting between them. DNA of the CDR3: TGCAGTGCGGACGGGGGAGAAAAACTGTTTTTT. Its protein product is CSADGGEKLFF.

This clone was recorded only once. V gene TRBV15 combines with J gene TRBJ1-4; maybe TRBD1 (5 bases). Germline values: CDR1 LNHNV, CDR2 YYDKDF (reference sequence). Trimming shortened V by 2 bases and J by 8 bases, and 15 bases separated the two germline ends. This CDR3 comprises 15 residues. CDR3 DNA sequence: TGTGCCACCAGCAGACAGGGCGGACTAGGCGAAAAACTGTTTTTT. Its translation: CATSRQGGLGEKLFF.

This sequence joins TRBV30 and TRBJ2-5; 8 bases fit TRBD2. This CDR3 contains 15 residues. V shed 3 bases, J shed 2 bases, and the junction held 8 bases outside the gene matches. Per the germline V gene, CDR1 is GTSNPN and CDR2 is SVGIG (reference sequence). The CDR3 nucleotides are TGTGCCTGGAGCCCCCGGGGGGGGCGACAAGAGACCCAGTACTTC. It encodes CAWSPRGGRQETQYF.

The CDR3 protein is CASRKRDRNTEAFF. The CDR3 DNA follows: TGTGCCAGCAGGAAAAGAGACAGGAACACTGAAGCTTTCTTT. The chain recombines TRBV25-1 with TRBJ1-1, with D tentatively TRBD1 (5 bases). Trimming stripped 6 bases from V and 1 base from J, with 12 bases between. The CDR3 is 14 residues long. Germline loops: CDR1 MGHDK, CDR2 SYGVNS.

V is TRBV7-2 and J is TRBJ1-3; D uncertain. Germline V gives CDR1 SGHTA, CDR2 FQGNSA. CDR3 size: 17 residues. V gave up 4 bases and J gave up 0 bases, with 16 bases separating them. The CDR3 DNA reads as TGTGCCAGCAGCTCGATAGGACTGCAGAGCTCTGGAAACACCATATATTTT. Protein sequence: CASSSIGLQSSGNTIYF.

This chain links TRBV6-5 with TRBJ2-1; a possible D gene is TRBD2 (6 bases). The CDR3 is 13 residues long. The V gene's germline CDR1 is MNHEY and CDR2 SVGAGI. Trimming removed 2 bases from V and 9 bases from J, with 11 bases in between. The CDR3 region is CASSYNSGGEQFF. Written as DNA, the CDR3 is TGTGCCAGCAGTTACAATAGCGGTGGTGAGCAGTTCTTC.

In the case of this clone: The sample contains more than one DNA sequence encoding this CDR3. The V and J genes are TRBV14 and TRBJ1-1, with unresolved D. The V end was cut by 2 bases, the J end by 0 bases, with 4 bases between. The CDR3 covers 13 residues. CDR1 is SGHDN, CDR2 FVKESK, per germline. The CDR3 region is CASSQFMNTEAFF. In DNA form, the CDR3 reads TGTGCCAGCAGCCAATTCATGAACACTGAAGCTTTCTTT.

The chain recombines TRBV18 with TRBJ1-6; 9 bases are a match to TRBD1. CDR1 KGHSH and CDR2 LQKENI come from the germline V gene. The CDR3 covers 16 residues. The junction had 12 bases not matched to a gene; V was cut back by 5 bases and J by 10 bases. In nucleotides, the CDR3 is TGTGCCAGCTCAGAAGGGGACAGGGTTCGAAGGTCACCCCTCCACTTT. This translates into CASSEGDRVRRSPLHF.

As DNA, the CDR3 is TGCGCCAGCAGCTTGGTACAGGGCACGAACACCGGGGAGCTGTTTTTT. It yields the protein CASSLVQGTNTGELFF. The chain recombines TRBV5-1 with TRBJ2-2, with D maybe TRBD1 (6 bases). Germline CDR1 is SGHRS and CDR2 is YFSETQ. This CDR3 comprises 16 residues. Deletions cut 0 bases from V and 0 bases from J, with 9 bases between. Full variable domain (outside the CDR3, taken from reference TRBV5-1 and TRBJ2-2): KAGVTQTPRYLIKTRGQQVTLSCSPISGHRSVSWYQQTPGQGLQFLFEYFSETQRNKGNFPGRFSGRQFSNSRSEMNVSTLELGDSALYLCASSLVQGTNTGELFFGEGSRLTVL.

V and J are TRBV28 and TRBJ1-6; 7 bases map to TRBD1. This CDR3 region has 17 residues. Germline CDR1 MDHEN, CDR2 SYDVKM. Losses at the gene ends were 5 bases for V and 2 bases for J; bases not matched to a gene: 9. The DNA for the CDR3 is TGTGCCAGCAGTGGTACGACAGGGTTCGCCTATAATTCACCCCTCCACTTT. Translating it yields CASSGTTGFAYNSPLHF.

The chain joins TRBV28 to TRBJ2-7; 10 bases match TRBD1. Germline CDR1 reads MDHEN; CDR2 reads SYDVKM. The CDR3 is 15 amino acids. The V and J ends lost 4 bases and 2 bases, in that order; junction bases with no gene match: 5. The CDR3 DNA follows: TGTGCCAGCAGTTCACCGGGACAGGGGACCTACGAGCAGTACTTC. Translated, it gives CASSSPGQGTYEQYF.

V and J are TRBV29-1 and TRBJ2-7; perhaps TRBD1 as D (5 bases). The V gene lost 7 bases and the J gene lost 2 bases, with 12 bases spanning the gap. Germline lookup yields CDR1 SQVTM and CDR2 ANQGSEA. CDR3 length equals 12 residues. Here the CDR3 DNA reads TGCAGCGCCGGACACTATACCTACGAGCAGTACTTC. Amino acid sequence: CSAGHYTYEQYF.

As concerns this clone: One junction end does not reproduce the germline sequence, and a read error may be involved. The chain carries TRBV7-7 and TRBJ2-1, with 8 bases lining up with TRBD1. Looked up from germline, CDR1 is SSHAT and CDR2 is FNYEAQ (reference sequence). CDR3 length: 13 residues. The DNA for the CDR3 is TGTGCTAGCAGCTCAGGACAGGGCAATGAGCAGTTCTTC. Amino acid sequence: CASSSGQGNEQFF.

V is TRBV2 and J is TRBJ2-7; the D gene is possibly TRBD2 (5 bases). The CDR3 is 15 amino acids. V shed 1 base and J shed 3 bases, with 13 bases lying between them. The germline V gene has CDR1 SNHLY and CDR2 FYNNEI. Written as DNA, the CDR3 is TGTGCCAGCAGTGAAGAGTCTAGCCCCTTCTACGAGCAGTACTTC. It specifies CASSEESSPFYEQYF. The full variable domain, in which reference TRBV2 and TRBJ2-7 provide the parts outside the CDR3, is EPEVTQTPSHQVTQMGQEVILRCVPISNHLYFYWYRQILGQKVEFLVSFYNNEISEKSEIFDDQFSVERPDGSNFTLKIRSTKLEDSAMYFCASSEESSPFYEQYFGPGTRLTVT.

This chain uses TRBV5-1 with TRBJ2-5, with 9 bases that match TRBD1. Germline V gene sequence: CDR1 SGHRS, CDR2 YFSETQ. Germline trimming cut 4 bases from V and 4 bases from J; bases unmatched to any gene: 8. This CDR3 is built from 15 residues. This chain's CDR3 is CASSPQTGGGETQYF. CDR3 coding DNA: TGCGCCAGCAGCCCGCAGACAGGGGGAGGAGAGACCCAGTACTTC.